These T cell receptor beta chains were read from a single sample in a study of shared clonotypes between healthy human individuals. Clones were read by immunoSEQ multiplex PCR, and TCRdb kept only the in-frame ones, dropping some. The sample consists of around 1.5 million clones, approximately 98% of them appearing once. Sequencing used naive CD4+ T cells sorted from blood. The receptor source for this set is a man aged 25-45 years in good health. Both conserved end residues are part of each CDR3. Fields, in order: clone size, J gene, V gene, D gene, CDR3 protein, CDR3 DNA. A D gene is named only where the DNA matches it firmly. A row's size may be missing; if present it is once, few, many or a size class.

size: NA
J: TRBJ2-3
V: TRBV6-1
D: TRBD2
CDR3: CASSEVPSGRTDTQYF
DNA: TGTGCCAGCAGTGAAGTCCCTAGCGGGAGAACAGATACGCAGTATTTT

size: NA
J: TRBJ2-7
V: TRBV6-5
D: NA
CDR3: CASSNTYTSSEQYF
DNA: TGTGCCAGCAGTAACACCTACACTAGCTCCGAGCAGTACTTC

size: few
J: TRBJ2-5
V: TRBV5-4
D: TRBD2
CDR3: CASSPTSGRTQETQYF
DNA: TGTGCCAGCAGCCCGACTAGCGGGAGAACACAAGAGACCCAGTACTTC

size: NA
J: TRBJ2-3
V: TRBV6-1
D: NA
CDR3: CASSVAKSTDTQYF
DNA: TGTGCCAGCAGTGTTGCCAAGAGCACAGATACGCAGTATTTT

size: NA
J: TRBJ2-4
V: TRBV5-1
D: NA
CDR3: CASSPMGGSTKNIQYF
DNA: TGCGCCAGCAGCCCCATGGGGGGAAGTACCAAAAACATTCAGTACTTC

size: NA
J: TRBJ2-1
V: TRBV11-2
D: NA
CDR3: CASSLAQTTYNEQFF
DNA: TGTGCCAGCAGCTTAGCACAGACAACTTACAATGAGCAGTTCTTC

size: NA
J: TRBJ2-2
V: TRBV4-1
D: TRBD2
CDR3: CASSHGSGRAAPGELFF
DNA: TGCGCCAGCAGCCATGGGAGCGGGAGGGCCGCCCCCGGGGAGCTGTTTTTT

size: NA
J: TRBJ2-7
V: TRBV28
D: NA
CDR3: CASRVLGEQYF
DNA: TGTGCCAGCAGGGTATTGGGCGAGCAGTACTTC

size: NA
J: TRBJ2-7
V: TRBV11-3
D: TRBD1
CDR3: CASSLGTGTYEQYF
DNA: TGTGCCAGCAGCCTCGGGACAGGGACCTACGAGCAGTACTTC

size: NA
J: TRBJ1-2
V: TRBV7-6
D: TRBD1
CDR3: CASSLDRGDYGYTF
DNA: TGTGCCAGCAGCTTAGACAGGGGGGACTATGGCTACACCTTC